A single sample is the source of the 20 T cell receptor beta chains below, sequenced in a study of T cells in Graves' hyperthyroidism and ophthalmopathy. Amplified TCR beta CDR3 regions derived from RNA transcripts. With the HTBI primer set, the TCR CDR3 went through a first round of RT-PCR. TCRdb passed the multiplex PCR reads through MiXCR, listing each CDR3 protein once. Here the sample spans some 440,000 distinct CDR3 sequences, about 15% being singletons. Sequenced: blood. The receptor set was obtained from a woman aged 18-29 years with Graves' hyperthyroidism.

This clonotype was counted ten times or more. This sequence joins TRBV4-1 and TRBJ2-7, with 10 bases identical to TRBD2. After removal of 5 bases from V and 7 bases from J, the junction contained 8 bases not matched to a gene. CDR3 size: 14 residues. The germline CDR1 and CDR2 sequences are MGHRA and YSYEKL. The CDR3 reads CASSYSSGGGEQYF. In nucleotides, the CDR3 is TGCGCCAGCAGCTATTCTAGCGGGGGCGGAGAGCAGTACTTC.

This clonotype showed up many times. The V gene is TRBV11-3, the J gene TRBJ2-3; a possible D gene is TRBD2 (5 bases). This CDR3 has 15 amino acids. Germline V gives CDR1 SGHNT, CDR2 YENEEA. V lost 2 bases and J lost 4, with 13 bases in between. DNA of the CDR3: TGTGCCAGCAGCTTATCCAGCGTCGGGGCAGATACGCAGTATTTT. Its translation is CASSLSSVGADTQYF.

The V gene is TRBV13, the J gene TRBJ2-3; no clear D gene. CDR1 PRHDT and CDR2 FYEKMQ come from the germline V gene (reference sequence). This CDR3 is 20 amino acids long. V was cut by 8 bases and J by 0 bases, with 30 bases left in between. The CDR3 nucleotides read TGTGCCAGCTCACCAGCGCCTTCCTTACCTGGCGCCATAAGCACAGATACGCAGTATTTT. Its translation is CASSPAPSLPGAISTDTQYF.

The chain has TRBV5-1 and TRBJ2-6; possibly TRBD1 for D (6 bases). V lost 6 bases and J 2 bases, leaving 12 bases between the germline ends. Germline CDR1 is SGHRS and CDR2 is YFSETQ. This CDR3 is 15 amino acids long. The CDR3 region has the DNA TGCGCCAGCACCCCAGGGGCCGCTGGGGCCAACGTCCTGACTTTC. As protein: CASTPGAAGANVLTF. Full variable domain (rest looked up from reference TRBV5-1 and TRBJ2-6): KAGVTQTPRYLIKTRGQQVTLSCSPISGHRSVSWYQQTPGQGLQFLFEYFSETQRNKGNFPGRFSGRQFSNSRSEMNVSTLELGDSALYLCASTPGAAGANVLTFGAGSRLTVL.

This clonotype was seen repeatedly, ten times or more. CDR3 residues: CASSATRSTDTQYF. CDR3 sequence (DNA): TGCGCCAGCAGCGCCACCCGTAGCACAGATACGCAGTATTTT. The V gene is TRBV5-1, the J gene TRBJ2-3, with unresolved D. Trimming shortened V by 4 bases and J by 0 bases, and 9 bases separated the two germline ends. This CDR3 contains 14 residues. In germline, CDR1 is SGHRS, CDR2 YFSETQ.

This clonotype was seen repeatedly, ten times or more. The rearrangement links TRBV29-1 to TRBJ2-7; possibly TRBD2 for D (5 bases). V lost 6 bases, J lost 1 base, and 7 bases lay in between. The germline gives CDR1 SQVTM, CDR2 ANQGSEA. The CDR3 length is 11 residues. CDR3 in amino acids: CSVGNSYEQYF. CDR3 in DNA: TGCAGCGTCGGGAATTCCTACGAGCAGTACTTC.

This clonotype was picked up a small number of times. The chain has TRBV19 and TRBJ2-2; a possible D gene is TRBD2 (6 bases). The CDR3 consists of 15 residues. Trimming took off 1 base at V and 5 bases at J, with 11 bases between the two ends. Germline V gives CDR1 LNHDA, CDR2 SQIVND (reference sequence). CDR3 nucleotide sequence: TGTGCCAGTAGTATAGCGCTAGCGAGGACCGGGGAGCTGTTTTTT. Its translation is CASSIALARTGELFF.

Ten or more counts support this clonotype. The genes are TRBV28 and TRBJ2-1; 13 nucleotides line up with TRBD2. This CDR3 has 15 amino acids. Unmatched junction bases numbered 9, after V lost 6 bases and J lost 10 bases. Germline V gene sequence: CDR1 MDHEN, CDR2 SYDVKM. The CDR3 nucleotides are TGTGCCAGCAGGGCGACGGGACTAGCGGGATGGGAGCAGTTCTTC. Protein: CASRATGLAGWEQFF.

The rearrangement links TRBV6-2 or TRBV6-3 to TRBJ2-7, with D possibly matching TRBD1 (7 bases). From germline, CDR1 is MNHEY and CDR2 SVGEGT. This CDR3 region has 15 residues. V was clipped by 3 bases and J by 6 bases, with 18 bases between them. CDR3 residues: CASSYHQSGGGEQYF. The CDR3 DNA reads TGTGCCAGCAGTTATCATCAATCAGGGGGAGGCGAGCAGTACTTC.

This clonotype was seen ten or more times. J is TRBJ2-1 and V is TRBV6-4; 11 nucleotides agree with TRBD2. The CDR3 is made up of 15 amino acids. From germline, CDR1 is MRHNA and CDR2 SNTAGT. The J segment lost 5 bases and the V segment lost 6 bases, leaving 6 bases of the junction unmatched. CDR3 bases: TGTGCCAGCAGCAGGGGACTAGCGGAAAACAATGAGCAGTTCTTC. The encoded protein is CASSRGLAENNEQFF.

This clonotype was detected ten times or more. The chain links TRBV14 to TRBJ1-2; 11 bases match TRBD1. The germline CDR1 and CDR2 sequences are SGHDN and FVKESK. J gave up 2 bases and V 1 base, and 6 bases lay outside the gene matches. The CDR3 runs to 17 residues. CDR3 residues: CASSQVMDRGLNYGYTF. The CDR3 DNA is TGTGCCAGCAGCCAAGTGATGGACAGGGGGCTGAACTATGGCTACACCTTC.

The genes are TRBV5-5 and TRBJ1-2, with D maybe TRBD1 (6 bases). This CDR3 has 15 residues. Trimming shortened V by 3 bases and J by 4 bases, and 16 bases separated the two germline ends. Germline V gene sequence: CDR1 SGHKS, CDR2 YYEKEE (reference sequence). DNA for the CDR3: TGTGCCAGCAGCTCTGGACAGAGGGCTTTCTATGGCTACACCTTC. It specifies CASSSGQRAFYGYTF. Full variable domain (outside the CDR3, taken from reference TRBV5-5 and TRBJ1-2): DAGVTQSPTHLIKTRGQQVTLRCSPISGHKSVSWYQQVLGQGPQFIFQYYEKEERGRGNFPDRFSARQFPNYSSELNVNALLLGDSALYLCASSSGQRAFYGYTFGSGTRLTVV.

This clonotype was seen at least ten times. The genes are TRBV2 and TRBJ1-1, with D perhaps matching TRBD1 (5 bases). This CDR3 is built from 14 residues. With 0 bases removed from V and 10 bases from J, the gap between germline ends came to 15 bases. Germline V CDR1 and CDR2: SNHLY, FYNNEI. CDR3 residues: CASSEAIVGEGAFF. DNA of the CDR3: TGTGCCAGCAGTGAAGCAATTGTGGGGGAGGGAGCTTTCTTT.

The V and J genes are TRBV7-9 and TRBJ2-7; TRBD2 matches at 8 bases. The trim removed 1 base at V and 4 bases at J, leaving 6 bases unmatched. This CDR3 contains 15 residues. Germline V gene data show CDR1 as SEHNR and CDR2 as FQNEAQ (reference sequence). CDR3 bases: TGTGCCAGCAGCTTAGATGGGACTAGAGAGTACGAGCAGTACTTC. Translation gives CASSLDGTREYEQYF.

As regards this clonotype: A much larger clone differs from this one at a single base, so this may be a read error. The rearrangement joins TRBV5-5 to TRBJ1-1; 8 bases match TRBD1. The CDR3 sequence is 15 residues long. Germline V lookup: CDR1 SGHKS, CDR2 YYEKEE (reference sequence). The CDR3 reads CAGSLGGTGSTEAFF. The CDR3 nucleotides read TGTGCCGGCAGCCTGGGCGGGACAGGATCCACTGAAGCTTTCTTT.

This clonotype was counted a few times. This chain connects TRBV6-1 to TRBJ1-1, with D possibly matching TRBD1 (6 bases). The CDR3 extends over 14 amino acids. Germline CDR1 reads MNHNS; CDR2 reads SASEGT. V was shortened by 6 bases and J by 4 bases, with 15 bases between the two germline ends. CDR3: CASSVAGGRTEAFF. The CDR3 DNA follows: TGTGCCAGCAGCGTTGCGGGGGGCCGCACTGAAGCTTTCTTT.

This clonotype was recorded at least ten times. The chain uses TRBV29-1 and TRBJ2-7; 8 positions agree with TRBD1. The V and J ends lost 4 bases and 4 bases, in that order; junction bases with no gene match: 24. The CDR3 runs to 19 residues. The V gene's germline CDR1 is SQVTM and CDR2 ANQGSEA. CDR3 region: CSVGKAGTGGVVRLYEQYF. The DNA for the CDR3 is TGCAGCGTTGGAAAAGCCGGGACAGGAGGCGTAGTCCGCTTATACGAGCAGTACTTC.

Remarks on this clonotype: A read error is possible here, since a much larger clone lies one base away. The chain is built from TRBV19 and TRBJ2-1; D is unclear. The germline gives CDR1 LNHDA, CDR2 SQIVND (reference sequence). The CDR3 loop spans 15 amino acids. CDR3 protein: CASSRRQALYNEQSF. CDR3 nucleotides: TGTGCCAGTTCACGCAGGCAGGCCCTATACAATGAGCAGTCCTTC.

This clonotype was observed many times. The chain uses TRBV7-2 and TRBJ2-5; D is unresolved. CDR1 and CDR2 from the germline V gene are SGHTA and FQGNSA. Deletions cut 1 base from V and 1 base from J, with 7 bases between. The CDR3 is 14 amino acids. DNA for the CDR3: TGTGCCAGCAGCTTAGTTCCCGCCCAAGAGACCCAGTACTTC. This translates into CASSLVPAQETQYF.

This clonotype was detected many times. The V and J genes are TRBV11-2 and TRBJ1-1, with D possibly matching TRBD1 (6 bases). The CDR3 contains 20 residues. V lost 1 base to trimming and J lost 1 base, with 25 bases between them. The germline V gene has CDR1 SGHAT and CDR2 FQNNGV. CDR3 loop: CASSLGYVWVSGARNTEAFF. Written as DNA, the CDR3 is TGTGCCAGCAGCTTAGGTTACGTGTGGGTTTCGGGGGCGAGGAACACTGAAGCTTTCTTT.